This T cell receptor beta chain derives from a study of cytotoxic CD8 clonotypes in ibrutinib-treated CLL. TCR beta library input comprised around 2.1 micrograms of genomic DNA from cryopreserved PBMCs. Some clones are missing from TCRdb's copy, which holds only in-frame ones; the method was immunoSEQ multiplex PCR. Of 150,000 or so clones listed, 76% are singletons. Germline CDR1 and CDR2: LNHDA and SQIVND (reference sequence). Trimming stripped 5 bases from V and 6 bases from J, with 24 bases between. CDR3 length: 17 amino acids. The TCR sequence derives from a human donor with chronic lymphocytic leukemia. This specimen was PBMCs, taken after 24 months of ibrutinib treatment. The chain has TRBV19 and TRBJ2-3, with D perhaps matching TRBD2 (6 bases). CDR3 amino acids: CASSPHSRVGAGDTQYF. CDR3 DNA: TGTGCCAGTAGTCCCCACTCCAGGGTTGGCGCGGGGGATACGCAGTATTTT.